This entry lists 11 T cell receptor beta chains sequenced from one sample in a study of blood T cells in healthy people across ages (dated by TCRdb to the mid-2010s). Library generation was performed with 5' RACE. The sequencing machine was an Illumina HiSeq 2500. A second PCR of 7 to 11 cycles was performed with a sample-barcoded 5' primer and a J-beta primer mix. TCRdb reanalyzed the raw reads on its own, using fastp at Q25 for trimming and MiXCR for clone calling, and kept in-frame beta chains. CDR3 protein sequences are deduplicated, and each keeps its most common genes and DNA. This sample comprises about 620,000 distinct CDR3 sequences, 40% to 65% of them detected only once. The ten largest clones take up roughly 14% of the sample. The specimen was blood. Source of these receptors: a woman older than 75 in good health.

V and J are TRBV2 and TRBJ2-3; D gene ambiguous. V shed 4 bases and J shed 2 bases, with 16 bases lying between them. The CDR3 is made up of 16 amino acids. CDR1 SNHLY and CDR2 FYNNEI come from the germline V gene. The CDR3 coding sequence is TGTGCCAGCAGTGTCGAGCATGTGCGTAACACAGATACGCAGTATTTT. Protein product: CASSVEHVRNTDTQYF.

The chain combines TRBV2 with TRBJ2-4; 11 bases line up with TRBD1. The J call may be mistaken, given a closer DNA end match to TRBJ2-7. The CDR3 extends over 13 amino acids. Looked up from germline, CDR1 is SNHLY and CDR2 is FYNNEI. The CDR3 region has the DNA TGTGCCGGTCTGGGACAGGGGGGGTACGAGCAGTACTTC. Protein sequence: CAGLGQGGYEQYF.

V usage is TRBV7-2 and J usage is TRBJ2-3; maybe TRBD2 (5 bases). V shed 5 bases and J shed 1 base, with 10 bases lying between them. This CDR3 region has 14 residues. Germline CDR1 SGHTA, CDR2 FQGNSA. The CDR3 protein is CASSTQLGTDTQYF. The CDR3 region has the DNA TGTGCCAGCAGCACCCAACTAGGCACAGATACGCAGTATTTT.

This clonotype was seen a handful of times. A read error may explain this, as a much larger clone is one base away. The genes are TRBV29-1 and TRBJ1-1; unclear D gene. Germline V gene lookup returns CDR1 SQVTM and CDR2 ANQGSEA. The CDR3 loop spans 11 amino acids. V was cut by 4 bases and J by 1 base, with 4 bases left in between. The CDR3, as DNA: TGCAGCGTTGTCGGGAACACTGAAGCTTTCTTT. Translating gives CSVVGNTEAFF.

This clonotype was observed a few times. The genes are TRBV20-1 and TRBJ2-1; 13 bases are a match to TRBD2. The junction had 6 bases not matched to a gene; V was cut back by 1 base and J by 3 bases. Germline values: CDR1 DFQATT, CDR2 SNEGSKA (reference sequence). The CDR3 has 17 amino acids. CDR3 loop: CSARVTSGRAFYNEQFF. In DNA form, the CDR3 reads TGCAGTGCTAGAGTTACTAGCGGGAGGGCCTTCTACAATGAGCAGTTCTTC.

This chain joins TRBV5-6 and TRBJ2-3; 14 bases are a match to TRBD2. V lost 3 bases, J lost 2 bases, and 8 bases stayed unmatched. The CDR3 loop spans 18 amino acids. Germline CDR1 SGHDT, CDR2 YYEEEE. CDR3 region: CASSWRGTSGGLTDTQYF. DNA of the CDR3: TGTGCCAGCAGCTGGCGGGGGACTAGCGGGGGCCTCACAGATACGCAGTATTTT.

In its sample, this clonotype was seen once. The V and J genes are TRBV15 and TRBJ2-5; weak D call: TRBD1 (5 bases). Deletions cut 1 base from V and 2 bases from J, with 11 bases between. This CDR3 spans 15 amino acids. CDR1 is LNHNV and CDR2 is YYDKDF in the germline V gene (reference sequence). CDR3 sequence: CATSRGQIQQETQYF. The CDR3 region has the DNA TGTGCCACCAGCAGAGGACAGATCCAACAAGAGACCCAGTACTTC.

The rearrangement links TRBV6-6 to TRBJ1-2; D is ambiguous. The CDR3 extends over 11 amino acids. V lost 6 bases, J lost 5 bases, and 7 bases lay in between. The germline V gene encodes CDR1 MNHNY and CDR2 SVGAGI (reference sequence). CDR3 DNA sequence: TGTGCCAGCAGCGTACTATATGGCTACACCTTC. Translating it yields CASSVLYGYTF.

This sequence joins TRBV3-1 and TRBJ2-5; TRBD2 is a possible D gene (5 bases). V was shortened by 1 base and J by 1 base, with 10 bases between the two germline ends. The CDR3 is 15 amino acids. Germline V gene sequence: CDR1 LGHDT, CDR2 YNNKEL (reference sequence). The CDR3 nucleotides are TGTGCCAGCAGCCAAGTGAGCGGACCCCAAGAGACCCAGTACTTC. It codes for CASSQVSGPQETQYF.

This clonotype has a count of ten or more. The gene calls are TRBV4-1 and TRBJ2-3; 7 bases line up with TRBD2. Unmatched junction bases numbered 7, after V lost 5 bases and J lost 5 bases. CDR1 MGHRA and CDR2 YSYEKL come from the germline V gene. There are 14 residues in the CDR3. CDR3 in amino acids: CASSDVLAIDTQYF. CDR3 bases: TGCGCCAGCAGCGATGTACTAGCGATAGATACGCAGTATTTT.

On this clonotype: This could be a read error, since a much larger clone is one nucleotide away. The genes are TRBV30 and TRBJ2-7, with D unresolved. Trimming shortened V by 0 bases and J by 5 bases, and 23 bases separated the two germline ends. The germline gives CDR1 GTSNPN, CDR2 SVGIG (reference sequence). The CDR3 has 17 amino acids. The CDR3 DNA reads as TGTGCCTGGAGTGTAATGTCAGTGTCTGGGCAGGAGAACGAGCAGTACTTC. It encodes CAWSVMSVSGQENEQYF.